The rows below give T cell receptor beta chains drawn from one sample of a study of response to subunit inactivated influenza vaccine. Each CDR3 protein is one row after TCRdb ran MiXCR on the RT-PCR reads. The table records roughly 700,000 distinct CDR3 sequences, approximately 15% of them present only once. The input for sequencing was PBMCs from blood, taken less than 15 days before vaccination. Receptor source: a man aged 50 to 59 who received an inactivated influenza vaccine. Each CDR3 is given with its conserved first and last residue. The order of the fields is V gene, clone size, J gene, D gene, CDR3 protein, CDR3 DNA. The D gene is left open where the match is weak. Expanded clones get a size class; other rows say once, few or many, or leave the size out.

>TRBV4-2|few|TRBJ1-5|.
CASSPTPGSGNQPQHF
TGTGCCAGCAGCCCAACGCCGGGTAGTGGCAATCAGCCCCAGCATTTT
>TRBV12-3/TRBV12-4|many|TRBJ2-1|.
CASSSRSNEQFF
TGTGCCAGCAGTTCCAGAAGCAATGAGCAGTTCTTC
>TRBV9|.|TRBJ2-1|.
CASSDSGTYNEQFF
TGTGCCAGCAGCGATAGCGGTACCTACAATGAGCAGTTCTTC
>TRBV6-2/TRBV6-3|.|TRBJ2-1|.
CASSRTWLGEQFF
TGTGCCAGCAGCCGGACCTGGCTGGGTGAGCAGTTCTTC
>TRBV4-2|many|TRBJ2-7|TRBD1
CASSQDLGRGNEQYF
TGTGCCAGCAGCCAAGATCTGGGCAGGGGGAACGAGCAGTACTTC
>TRBV9|few|TRBJ2-7|.
CASSPGTPGPYEQYF
TGTGCCAGCAGCCCGGGTACTCCCGGACCTTACGAGCAGTACTTC
>TRBV29-1|once|TRBJ2-7|.
CSVGVRATYEQYF
TGCAGCGTTGGAGTCAGGGCCACCTACGAGCAGTACTTC
>TRBV6-5|few|TRBJ2-3|TRBD1
CASSYLQGGTDTQYF
TGTGCCAGCAGTTACTTACAGGGGGGTACAGATACGCAGTATTTT
>TRBV4-3|few|TRBJ2-2|TRBD1
CASSRPSAGAGGATGELFF
TGCGCCAGCAGCCGACCCTCGGCCGGGGCAGGGGGCGCGACCGGGGAGCTGTTTTTT
>TRBV29-1|many|TRBJ2-5|.
CSVDGGQTQYF
TGCAGCGTTGATGGAGGCCAGACCCAGTACTTC
>TRBV24-1|.|TRBJ2-1|TRBD2
CATSDLAGGAYNEQFF
TGTGCCACCAGTGACCTAGCGGGGGGGGCCTACAATGAGCAGTTCTTC
>TRBV11-1|.|TRBJ2-3|.
CASSSAGVRGTDTQYF
TGTGCCAGCAGCTCGGCAGGGGTGAGGGGCACAGATACGCAGTATTTT
>TRBV29-1|few|TRBJ2-1|TRBD2
CTSNGASGRAWTYNEQFF
TGCACCTCAAACGGGGCTAGCGGGAGGGCCTGGACCTACAATGAGCAGTTCTTC
>TRBV9|few|TRBJ2-1|.
CASSVEGRAVNEQFF
TGTGCCAGCAGCGTAGAGGGTAGAGCAGTCAATGAGCAGTTCTTC
>TRBV5-1|.|TRBJ2-5|TRBD2
CASSSGRSRGETQYF
TGCGCCAGTAGTAGCGGGAGGTCTCGGGGTGAGACCCAGTACTTC
>TRBV7-2|many|TRBJ1-5|TRBD1
CASSEDRGNQPQHF
TGTGCCAGCAGCGAAGACAGGGGGAATCAGCCCCAGCATTTT
>TRBV18|few|TRBJ2-7|.
CASSPFETGTYEQYF
TGTGCCAGCTCACCATTCGAGACGGGGACCTACGAGCAGTACTTC
>TRBV19|.|TRBJ1-5|.
CASSTTGVHSNQPQHF
TGTGCCAGTAGTACAACGGGAGTACATAGCAATCAGCCCCAGCATTTT
>TRBV20-1|few|TRBJ2-3|TRBD2
CSAVSGGADTQYF
TGCAGTGCCGTTAGCGGGGGGGCAGATACGCAGTATTTT
>TRBV5-1|many|TRBJ1-2|.
CASSRTQGGAGYTF
TGCGCCAGCAGCCGAACTCAAGGGGGTGCTGGCTACACCTTC
>TRBV6-2/TRBV6-3|many|TRBJ2-1|.
CASSYSSYNEQFF
TGTGCCAGCAGTTACTCTTCATACAATGAGCAGTTCTTC
>TRBV6-1|few|TRBJ2-7|.
CASSTTDRYEQYF
TGTGCCAGCAGTACAACGGACCGATACGAGCAGTACTTC
>TRBV12-3/TRBV12-4|.|TRBJ2-7|TRBD2
CASSQLAGPSYEQYF
TGTGCCAGCAGTCAACTAGCGGGTCCTTCCTACGAGCAGTACTTC
>TRBV20-1|.|TRBJ2-7|.
CSAPAPWTNYEQYF
TGCAGTGCTCCCGCTCCGTGGACTAATTACGAGCAGTACTTC
>TRBV11-2|few|TRBJ2-1|.
CASKLSPYNNEQFF
TGTGCCAGCAAATTGTCCCCCTACAACAATGAGCAGTTCTTC
>TRBV20-1|few|TRBJ2-5|.
CSARRASGVQETQYF
TGCAGTGCTAGACGTGCTTCGGGGGTACAAGAGACCCAGTACTTC